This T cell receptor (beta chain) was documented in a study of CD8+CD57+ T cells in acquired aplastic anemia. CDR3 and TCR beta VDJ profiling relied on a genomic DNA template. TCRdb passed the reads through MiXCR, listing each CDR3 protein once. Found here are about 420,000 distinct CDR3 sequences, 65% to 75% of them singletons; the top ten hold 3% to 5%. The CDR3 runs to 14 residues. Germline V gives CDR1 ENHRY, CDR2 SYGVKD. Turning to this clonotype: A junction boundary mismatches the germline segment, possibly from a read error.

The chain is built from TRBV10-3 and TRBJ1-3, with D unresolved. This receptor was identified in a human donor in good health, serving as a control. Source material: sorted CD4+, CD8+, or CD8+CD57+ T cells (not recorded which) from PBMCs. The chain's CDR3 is CAISRTSFGNTIYF. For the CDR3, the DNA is TGTGCCATCAGTCGTACCTCTTTCGGAAACACCATATACTTC.